This T cell receptor beta chain originates from a study of response to subunit inactivated influenza vaccine. There are 16 residues in the CDR3. V lost 1 base and J lost 4; bases outside the gene matches: 7. TCRdb analysed the RT-PCR reads with MiXCR anew, one entry per CDR3 protein. The table shows approximately 700,000 distinct CDR3 sequences, with 15% to 18% occurring only once. This sequence joins TRBV12-3 or TRBV12-4 and TRBJ2-3; 8 bases match TRBD2. This receptor was identified in a man between 50 and 59 years old who received an inactivated influenza vaccine. Sequences were derived from PBMCs from blood, sampled 11 to 12 days after vaccination. The chain's CDR3 is CASSLEERGYSDTQYF. The CDR3 nucleotides read TGTGCCAGCAGTTTAGAGGAGCGGGGGTACTCAGATACGCAGTATTTT.